The source of this TCR beta chain is a study of T cells expressing NK-cell markers. Study at large: The authors sequenced eight donors, of whom seven were HCMV-seropositive and one was seronegative.

Production of TCR beta cDNA relied on 5'RACE template switching with UMIs. Reprocessing the 5' RACE reads, TCRdb reports a single entry for every CDR3 protein and omits DNA. This repertoire comprises about 550,000 distinct CDR3 sequences; its ten largest clones make up approximately 3.6%. As concerns this clonotype: Its target is unknown.

This CDR3 spans 14 amino acids. General study findings and limits: Several donors showed dominant NKG2C+ clonotypes comprising roughly 1.0-7.5% of their CD8+ T cells. It remained uncertain whether the expanded NKG2C+ T cell clones were specific for HCMV antigens.

The receptor comes from a man aged 18-30 years in good health. The sample taken for sequencing was blood T cells: a sorted CD56 or NKG2C T cell subset, CD4+ or CD8+ T cells, or bulk PBMC T cells (not recorded which). V is TRBV12-3 or TRBV12-4 and J is TRBJ2-3. The CDR3 protein is CASRLDRSTDTQYF.